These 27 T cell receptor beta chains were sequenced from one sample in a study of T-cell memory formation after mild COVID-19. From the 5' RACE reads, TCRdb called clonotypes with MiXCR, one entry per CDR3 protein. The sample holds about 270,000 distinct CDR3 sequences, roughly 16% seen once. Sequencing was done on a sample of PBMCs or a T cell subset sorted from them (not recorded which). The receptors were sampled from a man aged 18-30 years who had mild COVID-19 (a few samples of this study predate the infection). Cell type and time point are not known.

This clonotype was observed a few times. The CDR3 sequence: CASSLFARDSTGELFF. CDR3 bases: TGCGCCAGCAGCTTGTTCGCCAGGGACAGTACCGGGGAGCTGTTTTTT. The chain uses TRBV5-1 and TRBJ2-2; 7 bases fit TRBD1. Germline CDR1 is SGHRS and CDR2 is YFSETQ. This CDR3 contains 16 residues. Unmatched junction bases numbered 8, after V lost 1 base and J lost 5 bases.

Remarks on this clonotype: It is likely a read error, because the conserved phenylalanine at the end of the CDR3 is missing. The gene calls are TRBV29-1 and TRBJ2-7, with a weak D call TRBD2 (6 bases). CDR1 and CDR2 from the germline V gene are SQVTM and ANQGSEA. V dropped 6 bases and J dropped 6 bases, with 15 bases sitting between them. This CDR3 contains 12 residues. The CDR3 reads CSVLLATAEQYL. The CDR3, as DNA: TGCAGCGTCCTCCTAGCGACAGCCGAGCAGTACCTC.

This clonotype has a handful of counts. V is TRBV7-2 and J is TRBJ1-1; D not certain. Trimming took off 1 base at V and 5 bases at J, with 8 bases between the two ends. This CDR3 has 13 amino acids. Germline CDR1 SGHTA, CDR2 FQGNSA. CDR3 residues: CASSLEDLTEAFF. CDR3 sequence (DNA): TGTGCCAGCAGCTTAGAAGACTTGACTGAAGCTTTCTTT. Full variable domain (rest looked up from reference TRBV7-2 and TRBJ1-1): GAGVSQSPSNKVTEKGKDVELRCDPISGHTALYWYRQSLGQGLEFLIYFQGNSAPDKSGLPSDRFSAERTGGSVSTLTIQRTQQEDSAVYLCASSLEDLTEAFFGQGTRLTVV.

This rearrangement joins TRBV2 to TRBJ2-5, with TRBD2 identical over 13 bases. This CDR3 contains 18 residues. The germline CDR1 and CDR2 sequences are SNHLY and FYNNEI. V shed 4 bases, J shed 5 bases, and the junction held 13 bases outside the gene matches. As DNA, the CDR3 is TGTGCCAGCAGTGGACGACAATGGACTAGCGGGGGATCGGAGACCCAGTACTTC. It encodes CASSGRQWTSGGSETQYF.

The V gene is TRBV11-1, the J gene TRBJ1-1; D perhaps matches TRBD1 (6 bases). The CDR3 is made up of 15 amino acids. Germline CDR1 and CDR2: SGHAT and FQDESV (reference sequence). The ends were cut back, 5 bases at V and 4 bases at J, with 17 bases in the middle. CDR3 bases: TGTGCCAGCAGCATCCGGGAGAGGGGGTTCACTGAAGCTTTCTTT. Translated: CASSIRERGFTEAFF. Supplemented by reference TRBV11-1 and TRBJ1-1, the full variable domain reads EAEVAQSPRYKITEKSQAVAFWCDPISGHATLYWYRQILGQGPELLVQFQDESVVDDSQLPKDRFSAERLKGVDSTLKIQPAELGDSAMYLCASSIRERGFTEAFFGQGTRLTVV.

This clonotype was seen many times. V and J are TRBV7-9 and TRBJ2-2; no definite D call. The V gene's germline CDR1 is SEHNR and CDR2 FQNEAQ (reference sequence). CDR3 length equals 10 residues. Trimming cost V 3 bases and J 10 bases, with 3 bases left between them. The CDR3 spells CASSFEELFF. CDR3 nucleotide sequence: TGTGCCAGCAGCTTTGAGGAGCTGTTTTTT.

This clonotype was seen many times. CDR3 sequence reads: CASSQDYSPGLAGGRDEQFF. The CDR3 coding sequence is TGCGCCAGCAGCCAAGACTACTCGCCCGGACTAGCGGGGGGCCGGGATGAGCAGTTCTTC. This chain links TRBV4-3 with TRBJ2-1; 14 nucleotides align to TRBD2. Germline V gene data show CDR1 as LGHNA and CDR2 as YSLEER. J gave up 8 bases and V 0 bases, and 15 bases lay outside the gene matches. The CDR3 loop spans 20 amino acids.

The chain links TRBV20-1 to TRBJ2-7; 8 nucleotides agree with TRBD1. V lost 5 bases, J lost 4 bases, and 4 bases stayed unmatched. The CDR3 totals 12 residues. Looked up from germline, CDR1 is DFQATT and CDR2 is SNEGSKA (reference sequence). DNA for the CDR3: TGCAGTGCTCCCCAGGGGGCATACGAGCAGTACGTC. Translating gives CSAPQGAYEQYV.

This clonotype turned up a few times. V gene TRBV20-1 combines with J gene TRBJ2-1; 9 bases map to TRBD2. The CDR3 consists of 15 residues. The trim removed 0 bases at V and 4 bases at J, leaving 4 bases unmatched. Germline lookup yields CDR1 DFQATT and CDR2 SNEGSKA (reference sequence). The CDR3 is CSARDRSGGYNEQFF. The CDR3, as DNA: TGCAGTGCTAGAGATCGTAGCGGGGGTTACAATGAGCAGTTCTTC.

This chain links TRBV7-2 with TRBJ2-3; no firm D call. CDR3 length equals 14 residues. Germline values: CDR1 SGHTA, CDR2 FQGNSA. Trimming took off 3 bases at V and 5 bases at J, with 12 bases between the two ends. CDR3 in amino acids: CASSFDTSVDTQYF. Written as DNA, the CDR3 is TGTGCCAGCAGCTTCGACACTTCCGTAGATACGCAGTATTTT.

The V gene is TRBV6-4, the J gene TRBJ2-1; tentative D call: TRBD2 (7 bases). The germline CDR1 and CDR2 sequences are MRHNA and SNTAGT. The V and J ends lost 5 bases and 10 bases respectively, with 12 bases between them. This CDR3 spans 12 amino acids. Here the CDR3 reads CASSPQGGEQFF. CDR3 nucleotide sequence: TGTGCCAGCAGTCCACAGGGAGGGGAGCAGTTCTTC.

The CDR3 region is CASMTSGGVYEQYV. The CDR3 coding sequence is TGTGCCAGCATGACTAGCGGGGGAGTCTACGAGCAGTACGTC. The rearrangement uses TRBV11-3 and TRBJ2-7, with 12 bases aligning to TRBD2. The CDR3 loop spans 14 amino acids. J lost 3 bases, V lost 7 bases, and 4 bases had no gene match. CDR1 and CDR2 (germline): SGHNT, YENEEA.

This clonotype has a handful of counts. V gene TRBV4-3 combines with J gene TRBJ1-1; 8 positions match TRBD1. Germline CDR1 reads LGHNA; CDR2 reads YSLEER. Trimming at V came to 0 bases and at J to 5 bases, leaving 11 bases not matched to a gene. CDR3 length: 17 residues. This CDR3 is CASSQDLAGGRGTEAFF. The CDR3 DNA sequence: TGCGCCAGCAGCCAAGACTTGGCAGGGGGCCGCGGTACTGAAGCTTTCTTT.

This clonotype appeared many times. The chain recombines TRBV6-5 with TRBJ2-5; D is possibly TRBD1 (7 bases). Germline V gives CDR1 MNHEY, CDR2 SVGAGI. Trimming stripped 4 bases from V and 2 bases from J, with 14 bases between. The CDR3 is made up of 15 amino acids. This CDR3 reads CASSWGDRVQETQYF. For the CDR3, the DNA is TGTGCCAGCAGTTGGGGGGACAGAGTGCAAGAGACCCAGTACTTC.

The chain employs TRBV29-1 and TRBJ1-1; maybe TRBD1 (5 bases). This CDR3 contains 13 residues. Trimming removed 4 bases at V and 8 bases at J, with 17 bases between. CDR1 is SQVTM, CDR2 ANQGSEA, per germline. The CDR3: CSVVQGLNGEAFF. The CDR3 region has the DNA TGCAGCGTTGTCCAGGGACTGAACGGAGAAGCTTTCTTT.

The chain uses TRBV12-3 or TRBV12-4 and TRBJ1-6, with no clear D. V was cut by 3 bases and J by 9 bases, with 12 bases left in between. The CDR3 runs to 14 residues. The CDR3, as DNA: TGTGCCAGCAGTTTTGGGGTGAGTGGTTCACCCCTCCACTTT. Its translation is CASSFGVSGSPLHF.

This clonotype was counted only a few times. The CDR3: CASRARREYSPLHF. In DNA, the CDR3 is TGCGCCAGCAGAGCCCGCAGGGAATACTCACCCCTCCACTTT. The V and J genes are TRBV5-1 and TRBJ1-6, with D perhaps matching TRBD1 (5 bases). CDR3 length: 14 residues. Germline V gene data show CDR1 as SGHRS and CDR2 as YFSETQ. V was cut by 5 bases and J by 10 bases, with 16 bases left in between.

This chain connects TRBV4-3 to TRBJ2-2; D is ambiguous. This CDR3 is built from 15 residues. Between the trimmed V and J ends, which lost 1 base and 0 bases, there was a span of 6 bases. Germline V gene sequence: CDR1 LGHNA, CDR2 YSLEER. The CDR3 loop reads CASSQVFPNTGELFF. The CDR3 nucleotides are TGCGCCAGCAGCCAAGTATTCCCGAACACCGGGGAGCTGTTTTTT.

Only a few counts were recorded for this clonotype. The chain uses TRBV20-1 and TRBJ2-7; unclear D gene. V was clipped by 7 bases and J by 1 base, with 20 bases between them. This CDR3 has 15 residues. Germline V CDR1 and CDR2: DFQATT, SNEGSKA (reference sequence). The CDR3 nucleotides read TGCAGTGATCCTATCCTCCCTCTTTCTTCCTACGAGCAGTACGTC. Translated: CSDPILPLSSYEQYV.

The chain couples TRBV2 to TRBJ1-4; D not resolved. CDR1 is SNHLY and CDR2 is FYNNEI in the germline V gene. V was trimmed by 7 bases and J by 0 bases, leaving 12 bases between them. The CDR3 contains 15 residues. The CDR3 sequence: CASTQRSATNEKLFF. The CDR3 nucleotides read TGTGCCAGCACACAGAGATCTGCAACTAATGAAAAACTGTTTTTT.

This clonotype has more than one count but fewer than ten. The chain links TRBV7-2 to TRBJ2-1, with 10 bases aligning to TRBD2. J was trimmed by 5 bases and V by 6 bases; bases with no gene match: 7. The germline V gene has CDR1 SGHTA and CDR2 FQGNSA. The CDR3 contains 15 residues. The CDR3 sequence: CASSVSGGADNEQFF. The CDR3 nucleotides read TGTGCCAGCAGTGTAAGCGGGGGGGCCGACAATGAGCAGTTCTTC.

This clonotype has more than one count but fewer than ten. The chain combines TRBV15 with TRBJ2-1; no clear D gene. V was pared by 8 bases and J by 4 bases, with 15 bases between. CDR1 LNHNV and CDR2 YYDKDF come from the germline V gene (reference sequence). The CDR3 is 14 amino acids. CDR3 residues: CATSERVPYNEQFF. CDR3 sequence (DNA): TGTGCCACCTCGGAAAGGGTCCCATACAATGAGCAGTTCTTC.

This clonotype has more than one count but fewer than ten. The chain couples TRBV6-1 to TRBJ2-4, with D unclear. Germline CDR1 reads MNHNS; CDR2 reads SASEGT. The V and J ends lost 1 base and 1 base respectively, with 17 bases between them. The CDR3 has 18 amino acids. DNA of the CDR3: TGTGCCAGCAGTGAAGTTCGAGGCCGTCAGAGGGCCAAAAACATTCAGTACTTC. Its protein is CASSEVRGRQRAKNIQYF.

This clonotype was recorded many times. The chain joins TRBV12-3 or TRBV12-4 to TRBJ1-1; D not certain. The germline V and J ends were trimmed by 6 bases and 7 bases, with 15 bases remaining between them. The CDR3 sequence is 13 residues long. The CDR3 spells CASSPLCCGEAFF. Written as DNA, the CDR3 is TGTGCCAGCAGCCCCCTGTGTTGTGGTGAAGCTTTCTTT.

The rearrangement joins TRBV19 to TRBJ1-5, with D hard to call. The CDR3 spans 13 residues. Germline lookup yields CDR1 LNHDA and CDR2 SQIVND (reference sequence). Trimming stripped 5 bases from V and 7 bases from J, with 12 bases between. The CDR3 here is CASSDGVRQPQHF. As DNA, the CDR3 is TGTGCCAGTAGTGACGGGGTGAGACAGCCCCAGCATTTT.

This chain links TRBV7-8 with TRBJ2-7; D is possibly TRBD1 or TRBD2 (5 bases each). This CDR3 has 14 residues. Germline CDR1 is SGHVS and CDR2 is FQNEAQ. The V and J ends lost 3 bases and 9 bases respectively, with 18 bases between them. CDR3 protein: CASSLGTHPEGQYV. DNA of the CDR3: TGTGCCAGCAGCTTGGGGACCCACCCCGAGGGGCAGTACGTC.

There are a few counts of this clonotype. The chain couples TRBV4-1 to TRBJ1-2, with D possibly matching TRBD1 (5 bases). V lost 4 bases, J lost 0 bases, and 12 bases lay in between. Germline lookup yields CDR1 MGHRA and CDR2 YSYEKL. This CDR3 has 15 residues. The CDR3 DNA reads TGCGCCAGCAGCCCGGACAATAAAGCTAACTATGGCTACACCTTC. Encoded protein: CASSPDNKANYGYTF.